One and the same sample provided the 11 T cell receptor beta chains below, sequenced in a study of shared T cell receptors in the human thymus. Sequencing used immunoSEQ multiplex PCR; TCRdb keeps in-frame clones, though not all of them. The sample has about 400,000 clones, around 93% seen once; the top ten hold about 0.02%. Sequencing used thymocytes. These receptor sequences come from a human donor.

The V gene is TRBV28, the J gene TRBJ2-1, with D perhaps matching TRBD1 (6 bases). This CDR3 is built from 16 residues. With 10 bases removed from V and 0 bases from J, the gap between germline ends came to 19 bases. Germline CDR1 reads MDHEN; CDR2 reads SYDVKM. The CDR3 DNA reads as TGTGCCACGGTGAGAGAGGGGGTCATCTCCTACAATGAGCAGTTCTTC. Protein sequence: CATVREGVISYNEQFF.

CDR3 protein: CASSIPGTGSKGQYF. CDR3 sequence (DNA): TGTGCCAGCAGCATCCCCGGGACAGGGTCAAAGGGGCAGTACTTC. This sequence joins TRBV21-1 and TRBJ2-7; TRBD1, the table's D call, was not compared with the DNA. TRBV21-1 has pseudogene status. The CDR3 contains 15 residues.

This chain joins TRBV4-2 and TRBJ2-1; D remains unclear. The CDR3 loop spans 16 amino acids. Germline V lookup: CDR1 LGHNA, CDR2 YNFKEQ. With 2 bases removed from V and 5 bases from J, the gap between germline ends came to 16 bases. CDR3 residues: CASSQNCGRENNEQFF. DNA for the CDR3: TGTGCCAGCAGCCAAAACTGTGGAAGGGAAAACAATGAGCAGTTCTTC.

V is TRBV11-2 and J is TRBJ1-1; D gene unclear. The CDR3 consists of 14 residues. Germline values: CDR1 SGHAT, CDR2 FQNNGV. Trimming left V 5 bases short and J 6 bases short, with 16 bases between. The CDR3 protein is CASSPRSVRSEAFF. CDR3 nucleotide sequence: TGTGCCAGCAGCCCCCGGTCCGTCAGGTCTGAAGCTTTCTTT.

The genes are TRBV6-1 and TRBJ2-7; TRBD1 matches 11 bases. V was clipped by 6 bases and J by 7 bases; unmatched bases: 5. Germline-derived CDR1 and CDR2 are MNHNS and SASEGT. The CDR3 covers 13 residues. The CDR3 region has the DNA TGTGCCAGCAGGCCCGGGACAGGGGGAGAGCAGTACTTC. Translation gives CASRPGTGGEQYF.

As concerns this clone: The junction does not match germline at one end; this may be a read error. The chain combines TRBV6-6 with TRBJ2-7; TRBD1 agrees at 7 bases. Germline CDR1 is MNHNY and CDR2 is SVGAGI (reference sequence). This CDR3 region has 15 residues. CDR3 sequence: CASTNRGQSPLEKDF. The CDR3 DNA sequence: TGTGCCAGCACCAACAGGGGACAGTCACCGCTTGAGAAGGACTTC.

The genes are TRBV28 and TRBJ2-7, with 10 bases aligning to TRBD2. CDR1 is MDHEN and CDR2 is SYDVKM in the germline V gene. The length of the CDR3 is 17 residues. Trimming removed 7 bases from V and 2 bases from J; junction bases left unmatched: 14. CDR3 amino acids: CASTPGLAVDATYEQYF. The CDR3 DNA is TGTGCCAGCACCCCCGGACTAGCGGTTGATGCAACCTACGAGCAGTACTTC.

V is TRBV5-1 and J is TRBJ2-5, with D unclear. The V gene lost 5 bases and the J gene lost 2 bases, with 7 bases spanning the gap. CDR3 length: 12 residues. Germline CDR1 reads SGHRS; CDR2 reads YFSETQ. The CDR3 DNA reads TGCGCCAGCAGTTACGAGCAAGAGACCCAGTACTTC. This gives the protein CASSYEQETQYF.

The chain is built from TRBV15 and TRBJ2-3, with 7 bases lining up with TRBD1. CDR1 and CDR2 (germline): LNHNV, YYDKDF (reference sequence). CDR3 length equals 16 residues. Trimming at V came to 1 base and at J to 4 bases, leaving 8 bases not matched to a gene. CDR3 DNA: TGTGCCACCAGCAGAGGGACACAGGGGAACGCAGATACGCAGTATTTT. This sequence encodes CATSRGTQGNADTQYF.

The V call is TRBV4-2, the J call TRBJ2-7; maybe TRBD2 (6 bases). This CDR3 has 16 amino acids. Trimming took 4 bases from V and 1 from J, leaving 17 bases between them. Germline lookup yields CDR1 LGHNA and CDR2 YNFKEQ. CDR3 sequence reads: CASSPWRLAASYEQYF. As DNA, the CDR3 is TGTGCCAGCAGCCCTTGGAGATTAGCGGCGTCCTACGAGCAGTACTTC.

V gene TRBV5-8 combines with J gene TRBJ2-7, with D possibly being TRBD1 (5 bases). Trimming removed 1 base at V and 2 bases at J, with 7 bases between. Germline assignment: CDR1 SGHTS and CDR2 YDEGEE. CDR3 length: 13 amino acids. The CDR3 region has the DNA TGTGCCAGCAGCTTGCAGGGTCCCTACGAGCAGTACTTC. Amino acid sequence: CASSLQGPYEQYF.